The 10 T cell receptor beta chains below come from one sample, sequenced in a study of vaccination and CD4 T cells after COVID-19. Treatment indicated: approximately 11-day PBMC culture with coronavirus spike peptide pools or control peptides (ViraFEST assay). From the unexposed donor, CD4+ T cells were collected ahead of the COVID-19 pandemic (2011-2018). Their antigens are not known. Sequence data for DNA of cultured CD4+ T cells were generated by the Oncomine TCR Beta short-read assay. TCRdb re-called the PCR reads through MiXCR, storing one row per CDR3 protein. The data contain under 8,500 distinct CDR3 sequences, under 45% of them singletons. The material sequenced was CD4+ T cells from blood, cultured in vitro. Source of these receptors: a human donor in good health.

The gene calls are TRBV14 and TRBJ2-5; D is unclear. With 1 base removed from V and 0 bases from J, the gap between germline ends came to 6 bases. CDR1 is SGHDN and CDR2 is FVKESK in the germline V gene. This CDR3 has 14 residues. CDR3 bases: TGTGCCAGCAGCCAAGGACGGTACCAAGAGACCCAGTACTTC. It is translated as CASSQGRYQETQYF.

In DNA form, the CDR3 reads TGTGCCAGCAGTTCCGACGGGACTTTCTACGAGCAGTACTTC. It specifies CASSSDGTFYEQYF. J is TRBJ2-7 and V is TRBV12-3 or TRBV12-4; perhaps TRBD2 as D (6 bases). V lost 4 bases and J lost 3, with 13 bases in between. The CDR3 sequence is 14 residues long.

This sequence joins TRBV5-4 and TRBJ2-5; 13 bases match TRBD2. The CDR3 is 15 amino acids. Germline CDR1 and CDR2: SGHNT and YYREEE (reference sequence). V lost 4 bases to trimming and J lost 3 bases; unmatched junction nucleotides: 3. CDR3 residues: CASSRGTSGEETQYF. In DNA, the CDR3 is TGTGCCAGCAGCCGAGGGACTAGCGGGGAAGAGACCCAGTACTTC.

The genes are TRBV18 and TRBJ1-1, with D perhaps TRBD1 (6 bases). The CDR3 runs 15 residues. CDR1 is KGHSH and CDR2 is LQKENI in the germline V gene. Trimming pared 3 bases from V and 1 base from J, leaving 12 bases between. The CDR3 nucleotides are TGTGCCAGCTCACCCCGACAGGAGGCGAACACTGAAGCTTTCTTT. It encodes CASSPRQEANTEAFF.

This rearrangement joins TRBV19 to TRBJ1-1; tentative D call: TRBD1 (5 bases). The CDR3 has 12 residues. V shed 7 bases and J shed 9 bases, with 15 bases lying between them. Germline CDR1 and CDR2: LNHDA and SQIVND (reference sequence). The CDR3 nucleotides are TGTGCCAGTAATGAGGTGGGGCTCAAAGCTTTCTTT. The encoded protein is CASNEVGLKAFF.

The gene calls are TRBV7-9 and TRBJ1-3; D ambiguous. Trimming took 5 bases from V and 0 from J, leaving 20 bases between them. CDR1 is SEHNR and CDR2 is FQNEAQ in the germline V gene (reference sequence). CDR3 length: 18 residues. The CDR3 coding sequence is TGTGCCAGCAGCCTCGGCGGCGGATTGAGATCCTCTGGAAACACCATATATTTT. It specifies CASSLGGGLRSSGNTIYF. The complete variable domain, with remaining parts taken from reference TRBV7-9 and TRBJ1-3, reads DTGVSQNPRHKITKRGQNVTFRCDPISEHNRLYWYRQTLGQGPEFLTYFQNEAQLEKSRLLSDRFSAERPKGSFSTLEIQRTEQGDSAMYLCASSLGGGLRSSGNTIYFGEGSWLTVV.

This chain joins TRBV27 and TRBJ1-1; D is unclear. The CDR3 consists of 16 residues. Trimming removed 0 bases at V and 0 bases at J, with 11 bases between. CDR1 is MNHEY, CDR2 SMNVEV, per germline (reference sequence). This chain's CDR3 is CASSLSRASLNTEAFF. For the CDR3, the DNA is TGTGCCAGCAGTTTATCGAGGGCCAGTTTGAACACTGAAGCTTTCTTT.

CDR3 protein: CASKGGNTEAFF. The CDR3 nucleotides read TGTGCCAGCAAGGGGGGGAACACTGAAGCTTTCTTT. The rearrangement links TRBV25-1 to TRBJ1-1; perhaps TRBD1 as D (6 bases). Germline V gene sequence: CDR1 MGHDK, CDR2 SYGVNS. V was pared by 7 bases and J by 1 base, with 7 bases between. The CDR3 spans 12 residues.

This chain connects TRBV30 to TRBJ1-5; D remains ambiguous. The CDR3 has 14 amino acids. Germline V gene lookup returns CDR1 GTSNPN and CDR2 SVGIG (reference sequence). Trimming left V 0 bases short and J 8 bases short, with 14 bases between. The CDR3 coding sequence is TGTGCCTGGAGTGTACTTTCTACTAAGGAGCCCCAGCATTTT. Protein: CAWSVLSTKEPQHF.

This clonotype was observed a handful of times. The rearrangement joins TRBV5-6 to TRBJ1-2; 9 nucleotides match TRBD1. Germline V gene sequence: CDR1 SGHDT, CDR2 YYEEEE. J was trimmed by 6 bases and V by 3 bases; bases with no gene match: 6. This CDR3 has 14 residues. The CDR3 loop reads CASSSPGQGDGYTF. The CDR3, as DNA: TGTGCCAGCAGCTCTCCGGGACAGGGCGATGGCTACACCTTC.